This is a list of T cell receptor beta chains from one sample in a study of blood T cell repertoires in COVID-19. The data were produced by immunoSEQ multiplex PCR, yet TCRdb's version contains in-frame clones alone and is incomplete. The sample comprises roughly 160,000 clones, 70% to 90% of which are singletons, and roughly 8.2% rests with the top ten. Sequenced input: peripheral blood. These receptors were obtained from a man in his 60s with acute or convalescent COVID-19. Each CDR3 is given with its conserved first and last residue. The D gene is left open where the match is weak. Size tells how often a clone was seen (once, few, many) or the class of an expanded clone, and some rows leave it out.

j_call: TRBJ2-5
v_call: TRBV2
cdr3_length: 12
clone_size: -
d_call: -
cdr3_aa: CASSAYQETQYF
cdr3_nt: TGTGCCAGCAGTGCGTACCAAGAGACCCAGTACTTC

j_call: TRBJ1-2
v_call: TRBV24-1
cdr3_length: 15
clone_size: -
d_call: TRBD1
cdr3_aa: CATSDTTGQKVGYTF
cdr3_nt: TGTGCCACCAGTGACACCACGGGACAGAAAGTTGGCTACACCTTC

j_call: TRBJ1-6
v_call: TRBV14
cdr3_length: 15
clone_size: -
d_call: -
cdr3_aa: CASSQALGAGKPLHF
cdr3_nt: TGTGCCAGCAGCCAAGCTCTGGGGGCAGGGAAACCCCTCCACTTT

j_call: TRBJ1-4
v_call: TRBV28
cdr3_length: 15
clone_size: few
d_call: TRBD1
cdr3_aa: CASRRRTGFDEKLFF
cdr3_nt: TGTGCCAGCAGGAGAAGGACAGGGTTTGATGAAAAACTGTTTTTT

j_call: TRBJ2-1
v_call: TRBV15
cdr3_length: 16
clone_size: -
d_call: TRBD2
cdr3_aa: CATSRAGTSGGNEQFF
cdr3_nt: TGTGCCACCAGCAGAGCCGGGACTAGCGGGGGCAATGAGCAGTTCTTC

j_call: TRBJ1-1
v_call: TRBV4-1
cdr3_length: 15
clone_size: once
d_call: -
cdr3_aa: CASSQVGVMNTEAFF
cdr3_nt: TGCGCCAGCAGCCAAGTAGGAGTTATGAACACTGAAGCTTTCTTT

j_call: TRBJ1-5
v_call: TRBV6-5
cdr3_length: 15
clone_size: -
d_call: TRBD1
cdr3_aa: CASSAGTGNDQPQHF
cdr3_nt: TGTGCCAGCAGCGCTGGGACAGGGAACGATCAGCCCCAGCATTTT

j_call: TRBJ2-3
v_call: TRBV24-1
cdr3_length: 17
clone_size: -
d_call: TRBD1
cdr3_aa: CATSDGTGGRGTDTQYF
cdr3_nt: TGTGCCACCAGTGACGGGACAGGGGGCCGGGGCACAGATACGCAGTATTTT

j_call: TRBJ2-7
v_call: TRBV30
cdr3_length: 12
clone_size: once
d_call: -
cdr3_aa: CAWSEGAYEQYF
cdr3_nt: TGTGCCTGGAGTGAGGGGGCCTACGAGCAGTACTTC

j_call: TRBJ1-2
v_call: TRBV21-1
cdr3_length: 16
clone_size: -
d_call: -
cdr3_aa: CASSPRPGTGEDGYTF
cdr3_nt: TGTGCCAGCAGCCCCCGGCCCGGGACAGGGGAAGATGGCTACACCTTC

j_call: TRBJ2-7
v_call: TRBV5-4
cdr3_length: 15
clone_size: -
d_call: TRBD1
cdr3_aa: CASRSESGTAYEQYF
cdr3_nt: TGTGCCAGCAGGTCAGAGTCCGGGACAGCCTACGAGCAGTACTTC

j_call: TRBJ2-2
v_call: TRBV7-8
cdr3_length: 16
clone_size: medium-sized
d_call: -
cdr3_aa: CASSPKPGSNTGELFF
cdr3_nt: TGTGCCAGCAGCCCGAAGCCGGGGTCGAACACCGGGGAGCTGTTTTTT

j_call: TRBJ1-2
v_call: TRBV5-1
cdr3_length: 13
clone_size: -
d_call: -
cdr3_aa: CASSITGNYGYTF
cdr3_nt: TGCGCCAGCAGCATCACAGGGAACTATGGCTACACCTTC

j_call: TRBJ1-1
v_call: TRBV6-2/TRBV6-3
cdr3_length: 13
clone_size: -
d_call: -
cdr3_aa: CASSYRVNTEAFF
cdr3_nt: TGTGCCAGCAGTTACCGGGTGAACACTGAAGCTTTCTTT

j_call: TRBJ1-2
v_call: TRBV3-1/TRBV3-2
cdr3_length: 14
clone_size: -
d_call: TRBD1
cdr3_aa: CASSHRQGSNGYTF
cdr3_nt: TGTGCCAGCAGCCACAGACAGGGGTCGAATGGCTACACCTTC

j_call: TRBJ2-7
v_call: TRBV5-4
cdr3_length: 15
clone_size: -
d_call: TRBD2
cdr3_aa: CASSRGGTTPYEQYF
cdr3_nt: TGTGCCAGCAGCCGGGGCGGGACTACCCCCTACGAGCAGTACTTC